These 24 T cell receptor beta chains originate from one sample sequenced in a study of shared clonotypes between healthy human individuals. Repertoires were generated with immunoSEQ multiplex PCR, while TCRdb's copy carries only in-frame clones and drops some. The sample comprises roughly 2 million clones, approximately 96% of which are singletons, and around 0.13% rests with the top ten. Input material: naive CD4+ T cells sorted from blood. Stated subset: CD45RA+ positively selected. The receptors derive from a man aged 18 to 30 in good health.

The CDR3 nucleotides read TGTGCCAGTAGTATATTGGACAGGCTCCACGAGCAGTACTTC. Encoded protein: CASSILDRLHEQYF. The chain employs TRBV19 and TRBJ2-7, with 7 bases matching TRBD1. Per the germline V gene, CDR1 is LNHDA and CDR2 is SQIVND (reference sequence). CDR3 length equals 14 residues. Trimming at V came to 2 bases and at J to 5 bases, leaving 6 bases not matched to a gene.

The rearrangement links TRBV7-2 to TRBJ2-5, with TRBD2 identical over 10 bases. The germline CDR1 and CDR2 sequences are SGHTA and FQGNSA. This CDR3 has 17 residues. V was pared by 0 bases and J by 4 bases, with 8 bases of the junction left unmatched. The CDR3 sequence is CASSLASLAGAGETQYF. CDR3 in DNA: TGTGCCAGCAGCTTAGCCTCCCTAGCGGGAGCGGGAGAGACCCAGTACTTC.

This clone was seen once. The chain uses TRBV11-3 and TRBJ2-1; D remains ambiguous. The V end was cut by 0 bases, the J end by 9 bases, with 9 bases between. This CDR3 contains 13 residues. The germline gives CDR1 SGHNT, CDR2 YENEEA. The CDR3 coding sequence is TGTGCCAGCAGCTTAGATTTTGGTTTTGAGCAGTTCTTC. Translated: CASSLDFGFEQFF.

The genes are TRBV5-6 and TRBJ2-1, with a tentative D call TRBD1 (7 bases). Germline V lookup: CDR1 SGHDT, CDR2 YYEEEE. The germline V and J ends were trimmed by 0 bases and 5 bases, with 18 bases remaining between them. CDR3 length equals 17 residues. CDR3 nucleotide sequence: TGTGCCAGCAGCTTGGCCTTGTTGCGGGACAGAAACAATGAGCAGTTCTTC. Translation: CASSLALLRDRNNEQFF.

The V call is TRBV5-1, the J call TRBJ2-7, with D maybe TRBD1 (6 bases). V gave up 1 base and J gave up 4 bases, with 18 bases separating them. Germline V lookup: CDR1 SGHRS, CDR2 YFSETQ. This CDR3 is built from 16 residues. The CDR3 sequence: CASSLPPGHGSYEQYF. The CDR3, as DNA: TGCGCCAGCAGCTTGCCCCCGGGACACGGATCTTACGAGCAGTACTTC.

About this clone: Within the sample, other DNA sequences also encode this same CDR3. This chain links TRBV28 with TRBJ2-6, with D uncertain. Germline V lookup: CDR1 MDHEN, CDR2 SYDVKM. This CDR3 is 16 amino acids long. Trimming removed 8 bases from V and 0 bases from J, with 14 bases in between. The CDR3 nucleotides read TGTGCCAGCTCCCTGTACAGTAGCTCTGGGGCCAACGTCCTGACTTTC. Translation: CASSLYSSSGANVLTF.

CDR3 in amino acids: CASSSFGQVETQYF. The CDR3 bases are TGCGCCAGCAGCTCCTTCGGACAGGTAGAGACCCAGTACTTC. The genes are TRBV5-1 and TRBJ2-5, with TRBD1 matching 7 bases. J lost 4 bases, V lost 3 bases, and 6 bases had no gene match. Germline V gene data show CDR1 as SGHRS and CDR2 as YFSETQ. The CDR3 totals 14 residues. Filled out from reference TRBV5-1 and TRBJ2-5, the complete variable domain reads KAGVTQTPRYLIKTRGQQVTLSCSPISGHRSVSWYQQTPGQGLQFLFEYFSETQRNKGNFPGRFSGRQFSNSRSEMNVSTLELGDSALYLCASSSFGQVETQYFGPGTRLLVL.

The chain recombines TRBV7-2 with TRBJ1-1; D ambiguous. Germline CDR1 is SGHTA and CDR2 is FQGNSA. Trimming removed 4 bases at V and 2 bases at J, with 14 bases between. The CDR3 totals 15 residues. CDR3 DNA sequence: TGTGCCAGCAGCTCCGATGACCGTTACAACACTGAAGCTTTCTTT. As protein: CASSSDDRYNTEAFF.

V is TRBV18 and J is TRBJ1-5; the D gene is possibly TRBD1 (5 bases). Germline V CDR1 and CDR2: KGHSH, LQKENI. Deletions cut 2 bases from V and 8 bases from J, with 10 bases between. The CDR3 sequence is 13 residues long. The CDR3 nucleotides read TGTGCCAGCTCACCAGACAGCCTTAAGCCCCAGCATTTT. Protein: CASSPDSLKPQHF.

The chain has TRBV6-5 and TRBJ2-3; 7 bases are shared with TRBD2. CDR3 length: 16 residues. CDR1 and CDR2 (germline): MNHEY, SVGAGI. V lost 2 bases and J lost 0; bases outside the gene matches: 5. This CDR3 is CASSYGRGTSTDTQYF. For the CDR3, the DNA is TGTGCCAGCAGTTACGGGCGGGGGACTAGCACAGATACGCAGTATTTT.

Concerning this clone: The sample holds other DNA sequences that translate to the same CDR3. V gene TRBV30 combines with J gene TRBJ2-7; D is uncertain. Germline V gives CDR1 GTSNPN, CDR2 SVGIG (reference sequence). This CDR3 comprises 11 residues. Trimming cost V 5 bases and J 4 bases, with 9 bases left between them. The CDR3 is CAWGTGYEQYF. For the CDR3, the DNA is TGTGCCTGGGGTACCGGGTACGAGCAGTACTTC.

Note on this clone: Within the sample, other DNA sequences also encode this same CDR3. The chain recombines TRBV11-2 with TRBJ1-1; TRBD1 might be the D (5 bases). Trimming removed 5 bases at V and 1 base at J, with 11 bases between. The CDR3 is 14 residues long. The germline V gene has CDR1 SGHAT and CDR2 FQNNGV. Written as DNA, the CDR3 is TGTGCCAGCAGCCCCCAGGGTGGGAACACTGAAGCTTTCTTT. It yields the protein CASSPQGGNTEAFF.

This chain joins TRBV6-1 and TRBJ1-1; D is perhaps TRBD1 (5 bases). CDR1 and CDR2 (germline): MNHNS, SASEGT. The CDR3 spans 13 residues. Trimming took 10 bases from V and 4 from J, leaving 16 bases between them. The CDR3 region is CATAGGPPTEAFF. CDR3 nucleotide sequence: TGTGCCACCGCTGGGGGACCACCCACTGAAGCTTTCTTT.

The genes are TRBV18 and TRBJ2-5; TRBD2 might be the D (6 bases). The CDR3 extends over 15 amino acids. Trimming took off 6 bases at V and 1 base at J, with 15 bases between the two ends. CDR1 is KGHSH, CDR2 LQKENI, per germline. CDR3 nucleotides: TGTGCCAGCTCGCCGACTAGAATGGGCCAAGAGACCCAGTACTTC. Translated, it gives CASSPTRMGQETQYF. Full variable domain (rest looked up from reference TRBV18 and TRBJ2-5): NAGVMQNPRHLVRRRGQEARLRCSPMKGHSHVYWYRQLPEEGLKFMVYLQKENIIDESGMPKERFSAEFPKEGPSILRIQQVVRGDSAAYFCASSPTRMGQETQYFGPGTRLLVL.

The chain has TRBV19 and TRBJ2-2; 7 nucleotides line up with TRBD1. CDR3 size: 14 residues. Germline V gene sequence: CDR1 LNHDA, CDR2 SQIVND (reference sequence). The J segment lost 5 bases and the V segment lost 7 bases, leaving 7 bases of the junction unmatched. CDR3: CASMAGGPTGELFF. The CDR3 DNA reads as TGTGCCAGTATGGCAGGGGGTCCGACCGGGGAGCTGTTTTTT. The full variable domain, in which reference TRBV19 and TRBJ2-2 provide the parts outside the CDR3, is DGGITQSPKYLFRKEGQNVTLSCEQNLNHDAMYWYRQDPGQGLRLIYYSQIVNDFQKGDIAEGYSVSREKKESFPLTVTSAQKNPTAFYLCASMAGGPTGELFFGEGSRLTVL.

The chain links TRBV30 to TRBJ1-4, with D perhaps TRBD1 (5 bases). CDR1 is GTSNPN, CDR2 SVGIG, per germline (reference sequence). The V and J ends lost 1 base and 7 bases respectively, with 10 bases between them. The CDR3 runs to 13 residues. CDR3 in DNA: TGTGCCTGGAGTGGGCGGGGGGGTGAAAAACTGTTTTTT. Its protein product is CAWSGRGGEKLFF.

The V and J genes are TRBV11-3 and TRBJ2-1; D not certain. The CDR3 loop spans 17 amino acids. V lost 0 bases to trimming and J lost 2 bases, with 14 bases between them. The germline gives CDR1 SGHNT, CDR2 YENEEA. In nucleotides, the CDR3 is TGTGCCAGCAGCTTAGATAAAGCGACAACTGCCTACAATGAGCAGTTCTTC. Its translation is CASSLDKATTAYNEQFF.

This sequence joins TRBV6-1 and TRBJ1-1; possible D gene TRBD1, 5 bases. Trimming took off 4 bases at V and 1 base at J, with 7 bases between the two ends. Germline V gene lookup returns CDR1 MNHNS and CDR2 SASEGT. This CDR3 contains 13 residues. The CDR3 is CASSGDRNTEAFF. CDR3 nucleotide sequence: TGTGCCAGCAGTGGTGACAGGAACACTGAAGCTTTCTTT.

DNA for the CDR3: TGTGCCAGCAGCGTATCTGGGGGCTTGACCGGGGAGCTGTTTTTT. Its protein product is CASSVSGGLTGELFF. The chain joins TRBV7-9 to TRBJ2-2; D possibly corresponds to TRBD1 (6 bases). The CDR3 has 15 residues. CDR1 is SEHNR, CDR2 FQNEAQ, per germline (reference sequence). The V and J ends lost 5 bases and 5 bases respectively, with 15 bases between them.

This rearrangement joins TRBV28 to TRBJ2-6; D remains unclear. Germline loops: CDR1 MDHEN, CDR2 SYDVKM. This CDR3 spans 15 amino acids. Trimming took 7 bases from V and 0 from J, leaving 10 bases between them. Written as DNA, the CDR3 is TGTGCCAGCAACGCCCGGAACTCTGGGGCCAACGTCCTGACTTTC. Amino acids: CASNARNSGANVLTF.

Note on this clone: Different DNA sequences within this sample yield the same CDR3. The chain has TRBV27 and TRBJ1-5; TRBD1 matches at 9 bases. Germline lookup yields CDR1 MNHEY and CDR2 SMNVEV (reference sequence). V lost 5 bases to trimming and J lost 1 base; unmatched junction nucleotides: 9. This CDR3 spans 17 amino acids. The DNA for the CDR3 is TGTGCCAGCAGTCGGGGACAGGGAGGGGTAAGCAATCAGCCCCAGCATTTT. Protein product: CASSRGQGGVSNQPQHF.

The chain is built from TRBV28 and TRBJ1-3, with D possibly matching TRBD1 (5 bases). Trimming left V 6 bases short and J 3 bases short, with 12 bases between. The CDR3 is 14 amino acids. Germline V gene data show CDR1 as MDHEN and CDR2 as SYDVKM. The CDR3 region has the DNA TGTGCCAGCAGGGGGACTACGGATGGAAACACCATATATTTT. Its translation is CASRGTTDGNTIYF.

The chain carries TRBV14 and TRBJ2-1; 12 bases align to TRBD2. In germline, CDR1 is SGHDN, CDR2 FVKESK. The CDR3 contains 17 residues. With V trimmed by 1 base and J by 4 bases, 5 bases remained unmatched. This CDR3 reads CASSQVPGLAGYNEQFF. The DNA for the CDR3 is TGTGCCAGCAGCCAAGTCCCGGGACTAGCGGGTTACAATGAGCAGTTCTTC.

Only one count was recorded for this clone. Other DNA sequences in the same sample also yield this CDR3. The rearrangement joins TRBV18 to TRBJ1-1, with D tentatively TRBD1 (6 bases). The V and J ends lost 2 bases and 5 bases respectively, with 9 bases between them. The germline V gene has CDR1 KGHSH and CDR2 LQKENI. The CDR3 is 13 amino acids. The CDR3 DNA is TGTGCCAGCTCACCAGAGGGGGGGACTGAAGCTTTCTTT. It is translated as CASSPEGGTEAFF.